The clone carrying this TCR beta chain was observed a few times. Its antigen remains unknown. The data were obtained in a study of cytomegalovirus exposure and HLA in healthy donors. Study observations and caveats: HLA allele associations emerged for about 16,000 TCR beta sequences in a later analysis, at 0.05 false discovery rate. Productive rates of about 90% or about 30% were seen for most TCR beta V segments in an earlier analysis.

Germline V gives CDR1 SQVTM, CDR2 ANQGSEA. CDR3 size: 14 residues. V trimming: 4 bases; J trimming: 4 bases; junction bases outside the gene matches: 5. In the PCR, 60 Vbeta and 13 Jbeta primers were used. Some clones are missing from TCRdb's copy, which holds only in-frame ones; the method was immunoSEQ multiplex PCR. The sample lists around 130,000 clones, about 8.5% seen once, with 5.5% in the top ten. This sequence originates from a man aged 35-49 years in good health and CMV-seronegative. The chain has TRBV29-1 and TRBJ2-1, with 9 nucleotides matching TRBD2. The sequenced sample was PBMCs. CDR3 nucleotide sequence: TGCAGCGTTGTCCAGCGGGGGGAATACAATGAGCAGTTCTTC. Protein sequence: CSVVQRGEYNEQFF.